This T cell receptor beta chain derives from a study of technical replicates of blood from several donors. The V end was cut by 3 bases, the J end by 5 bases, with 11 bases between. This CDR3 region has 14 residues. The V gene's germline CDR1 is PRHDT and CDR2 FYEKMQ (reference sequence). Measured with immunoSEQ multiplex PCR; TCRdb has only the in-frame clones, and not every one. This sample has around 68,000 clones, with 91% found just once. The sequenced material came from T cells isolated from PBMCs. This chain uses TRBV13 with TRBJ2-1; unclear D gene. The TCR originated in a human donor in good health. Some clones in this sample may be carry-over from other donors' samples. CDR3 amino acids: CASSLFWPNNEQFF. The CDR3 coding sequence is TGTGCCAGCAGCTTGTTTTGGCCCAACAATGAGCAGTTCTTC.